This TCR beta chain was identified in a study of cytomegalovirus exposure and HLA in healthy donors. General observations from the study: A missense variant in DCLRE1C was later tied to TCR beta V- and J-gene trimming. Roughly even sequencing depth across donors was the assumption behind the presence/absence analyses.

PCR was performed using 60 Vbeta and 13 Jbeta primers. Sequencing was performed with immunoSEQ multiplex PCR; in TCRdb, only in-frame clones are kept and a portion is missing. The table lists over 250,000 clones, more than 55% of them singletons. V was pared by 4 bases and J by 2 bases, with 6 bases between. The CDR3 loop spans 12 amino acids. The germline V gene has CDR1 LGHNT and CDR2 FRNRAP. Regarding this clone: The antigen remains unidentified.

Sequenced material: PBMCs. The receptor comes from a female donor in good health and CMV-seronegative. The chain joins TRBV12-5 to TRBJ2-7, with D maybe TRBD1 (5 bases). CDR3 protein: CASGSGTYEQYF. The CDR3 nucleotides read TGTGCTAGTGGTTCAGGGACCTACGAGCAGTACTTC.